Each of the 19 T cell receptor beta chains below was sequenced from the same sample in a study of patients and donors after allogeneic stem cell transplantation. Each CDR3 protein gets one entry after TCRdb re-called the RT-PCR reads with MiXCR. This sample carries a few hundred thousand distinct CDR3 sequences, 35% to 45% of them seen once, and the ten largest clones take around 10%. What was sequenced was blood, either unsorted or a sorted T cell fraction (not recorded which). The receptors derive from a human donor who was either an allogeneic HSCT recipient or a stem cell or donor lymphocyte infusion donor (not recorded which). It is not recorded whose cells these are; they may come from a transplant donor.

The chain uses TRBV10-3 and TRBJ2-2; no clear D. Germline assignment: CDR1 ENHRY and CDR2 SYGVKD. The V gene lost 6 bases and the J gene lost 5 bases, with 4 bases spanning the gap. CDR3 length: 11 amino acids. CDR3: CAIRTTGELFF. Here the CDR3 DNA reads TGTGCCATCAGGACAACCGGGGAGCTGTTTTTT.

This clonotype was recorded a few times. The chain recombines TRBV7-2 with TRBJ1-2; perhaps TRBD1 as D (5 bases). V lost 5 bases to trimming and J lost 4 bases, with 11 bases between them. CDR3 length: 13 amino acids. Germline values: CDR1 SGHTA, CDR2 FQGNSA. The CDR3: CASSASGAYGYTF. The CDR3 DNA is TGTGCCAGCAGCGCTAGTGGGGCCTATGGCTACACCTTC.

This sequence joins TRBV12-3 or TRBV12-4 and TRBJ2-4, with 12 bases aligning to TRBD1. This CDR3 contains 15 residues. J gave up 7 bases and V 6 bases, and 7 bases lay outside the gene matches. CDR3 sequence reads: CASSAGTGGLNIQYF. Here the CDR3 DNA reads TGTGCCAGCAGCGCTGGGACAGGGGGCTTGAACATTCAGTACTTC.

This clonotype was picked up a small number of times. This chain connects TRBV6-5 to TRBJ1-6, with D possibly being TRBD1 (6 bases). CDR3 size: 16 residues. Germline CDR1 reads MNHEY; CDR2 reads SVGAGI. Trimming cost V 0 bases and J 3 bases, with 9 bases left between them. CDR3: CASSYSTGLYNSPLHF. The CDR3 DNA reads as TGTGCCAGCAGTTACTCGACAGGCCTCTATAATTCACCCCTCCACTTT.

J is TRBJ1-2 and V is TRBV5-1; TRBD1 matches at 11 bases. V was pared by 5 bases and J by 5 bases, with 5 bases of the junction left unmatched. CDR3 size: 14 residues. The germline V gene has CDR1 SGHRS and CDR2 YFSETQ. This CDR3 reads CASSPDRGHYGYTF. The CDR3 DNA reads as TGCGCCAGCAGTCCGGACAGGGGGCATTATGGCTACACCTTC.

The rearrangement links TRBV20-1 to TRBJ2-2; D is possibly TRBD2 (5 bases). The CDR3 runs 11 residues. Trimming left V 6 bases short and J 8 bases short, with 10 bases between. Per germline, CDR1 DFQATT and CDR2 SNEGSKA (reference sequence). The CDR3 region is CSASTGGELFF. The CDR3 nucleotides are TGCAGTGCAAGCACGGGAGGGGAGCTGTTTTTT.

Ten or more counts support this clonotype. V is TRBV10-3 and J is TRBJ1-1; a possible D gene is TRBD1 (5 bases). The CDR3 loop spans 13 amino acids. V shed 9 bases and J shed 4 bases, with 15 bases lying between them. Per the germline V gene, CDR1 is ENHRY and CDR2 is SYGVKD. The CDR3 loop reads CAIRPEGSTEAFF. The CDR3 DNA sequence: TGTGCCATTCGACCCGAGGGGAGCACTGAAGCTTTCTTT.

The chain employs TRBV5-1 and TRBJ1-5; D is uncertain. The CDR3 is 13 amino acids. Germline V gene data show CDR1 as SGHRS and CDR2 as YFSETQ. V lost 0 bases and J 7 bases, leaving 8 bases between the germline ends. Written as DNA, the CDR3 is TGCGCCAGCAGCTTGGGCGCACACCAGCCCCAGCATTTT. Translated: CASSLGAHQPQHF.

The rearrangement joins TRBV2 to TRBJ2-7; weak D call: TRBD2 (5 bases). Germline V gene data show CDR1 as SNHLY and CDR2 as FYNNEI. V lost 7 bases and J lost 0, with 10 bases in between. The CDR3 contains 13 residues. The CDR3 protein is CASTDGDSYEQYF. CDR3 coding DNA: TGTGCCAGCACCGACGGGGACTCCTACGAGCAGTACTTC.

This rearrangement joins TRBV10-3 to TRBJ2-3, with D hard to call. V was pared by 5 bases and J by 0 bases, with 3 bases between. Germline V gene lookup returns CDR1 ENHRY and CDR2 SYGVKD. The CDR3 runs 12 residues. CDR3 region: CAISLSTDTQYF. Here the CDR3 DNA reads TGTGCCATCAGTCTTAGCACAGATACGCAGTATTTT.

CDR3 nucleotides: TGTGCCAGCAGCCAGCTAATGTCAGATACGCAGTATTTT. Its translation is CASSQLMSDTQYF. V usage is TRBV4-2 and J usage is TRBJ2-3; D is unresolved. This CDR3 is 13 amino acids long. Germline-derived CDR1 and CDR2 are LGHNA and YNFKEQ. V lost 3 bases, J lost 4 bases, and 8 bases lay in between.

The J gene is TRBJ1-1, the V gene TRBV7-3; D is unresolved. CDR1 is SGHTA, CDR2 FQGTGA, per germline. The CDR3 spans 15 residues. Trimming took off 2 bases at V and 5 bases at J, with 15 bases between the two ends. The CDR3 protein is CASSLDGKSGTEAFF. CDR3 sequence (DNA): TGTGCCAGCAGCTTAGATGGCAAAAGTGGGACTGAAGCTTTCTTT.

This clonotype has just a few counts. The rearrangement links TRBV3-1 to TRBJ1-4, with TRBD1 as a possible D gene (5 bases). Trimming pared 0 bases from V and 6 bases from J, leaving 5 bases between. The CDR3 covers 13 residues. The germline CDR1 and CDR2 sequences are LGHDT and YNNKEL (reference sequence). CDR3 region: CASSQEGDEKLFF. The CDR3 DNA sequence: TGTGCCAGCAGCCAAGAAGGGGATGAAAAACTGTTTTTT.

The chain's CDR3 is CASSPRNSGEAFF. In DNA form, the CDR3 reads TGTGCCAGCAGCCCAAGGAACAGCGGTGAAGCTTTCTTT. The chain employs TRBV7-3 and TRBJ1-1; D ambiguous. Germline V gene data show CDR1 as SGHTA and CDR2 as FQGTGA. CDR3 length equals 13 residues. V was pared by 5 bases and J by 7 bases, with 14 bases between.

In this sample, this clonotype turned up once. The conserved closing phenylalanine or tryptophan is absent in this CDR3, likely reflecting a read error. The V and J genes are TRBV12-3 or TRBV12-4 and TRBJ2-3; 7 bases agree with TRBD2. Trimming took 2 bases from V and 4 from J; bases not matched to a gene: 3. The CDR3 length is 14 residues. For the CDR3, the DNA is TGTGCCAGCAGTTTACAGGGAGGGGCAGATACGCAGTATTTG. This gives the protein CASSLQGGADTQYL.

The chain employs TRBV18 and TRBJ1-1; maybe TRBD1 (6 bases). CDR1 and CDR2 (germline): KGHSH, LQKENI. The CDR3 consists of 15 residues. V was trimmed by 3 bases and J by 2 bases, leaving 13 bases between them. The CDR3 protein is CASSPWGQPNTEAFF. The CDR3 DNA reads TGTGCCAGCTCACCCTGGGGGCAGCCAAACACTGAAGCTTTCTTT.

This chain joins TRBV9 and TRBJ2-1; a possible D gene is TRBD2 (6 bases). The CDR3 consists of 19 residues. CDR1 and CDR2 from the germline V gene are SGDLS and YYNGEE. The ends were cut back, 0 bases at V and 0 bases at J, with 19 bases in the middle. In DNA, the CDR3 is TGTGCCAGCAGCGTAGTCCCACCGGGACTGCCTAGCTCCTACAATGAGCAGTTCTTC. It encodes CASSVVPPGLPSSYNEQFF.

Only a few counts were recorded for this clonotype. The rearrangement uses TRBV4-2 and TRBJ1-3; the D gene is possibly TRBD1 (6 bases). The CDR3 has 15 residues. Germline-derived CDR1 and CDR2 are LGHNA and YNFKEQ. V was pared by 0 bases and J by 3 bases, with 9 bases between. The CDR3 bases are TGTGCCAGCAGCCAAGATAGCAGGGGTGGAAACACCATATATTTT. Translating gives CASSQDSRGGNTIYF.

V and J are TRBV29-1 and TRBJ1-2, with D uncertain. Trimming pared 3 bases from V and 6 bases from J, leaving 5 bases between. The CDR3 contains 10 residues. Looked up from germline, CDR1 is SQVTM and CDR2 is ANQGSEA. CDR3 sequence (DNA): TGCAGCGTTGACGCCAATGGCTACACCTTC. Encoded protein: CSVDANGYTF.